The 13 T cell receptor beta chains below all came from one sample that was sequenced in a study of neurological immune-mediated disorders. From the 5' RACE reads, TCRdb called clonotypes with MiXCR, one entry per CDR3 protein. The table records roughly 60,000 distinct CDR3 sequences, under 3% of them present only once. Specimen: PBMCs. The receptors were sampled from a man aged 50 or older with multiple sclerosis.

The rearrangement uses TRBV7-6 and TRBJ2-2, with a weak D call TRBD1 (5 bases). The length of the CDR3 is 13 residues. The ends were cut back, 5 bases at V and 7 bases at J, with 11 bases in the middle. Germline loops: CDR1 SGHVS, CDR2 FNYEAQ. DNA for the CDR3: TGTGCCAGCAGCCTCGACAGCCACGGGGAGCTGTTTTTT. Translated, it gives CASSLDSHGELFF.

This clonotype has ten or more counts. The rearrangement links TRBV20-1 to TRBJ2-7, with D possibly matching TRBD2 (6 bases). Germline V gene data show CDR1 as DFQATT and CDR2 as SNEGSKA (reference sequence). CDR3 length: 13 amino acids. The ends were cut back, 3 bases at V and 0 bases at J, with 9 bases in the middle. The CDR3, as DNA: TGCAGTGCTAGGGAGGGGTTCTCCTACGAGCAGTACTTC. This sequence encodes CSAREGFSYEQYF.

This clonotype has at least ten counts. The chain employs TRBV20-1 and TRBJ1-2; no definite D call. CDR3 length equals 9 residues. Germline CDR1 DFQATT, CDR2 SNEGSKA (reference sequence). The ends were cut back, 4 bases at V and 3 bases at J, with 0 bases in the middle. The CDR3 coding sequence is TGCAGTGCTAACTATGGCTACACCTTC. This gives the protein CSANYGYTF.

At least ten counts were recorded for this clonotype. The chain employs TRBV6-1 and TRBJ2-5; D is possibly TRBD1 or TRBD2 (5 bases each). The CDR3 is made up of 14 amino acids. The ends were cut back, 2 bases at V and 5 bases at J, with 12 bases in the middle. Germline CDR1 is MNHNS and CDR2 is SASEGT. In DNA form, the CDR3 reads TGTGCCAGCAGTGAAAGCGAGGGGTGGGAGACCCAGTACTTC. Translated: CASSESEGWETQYF.

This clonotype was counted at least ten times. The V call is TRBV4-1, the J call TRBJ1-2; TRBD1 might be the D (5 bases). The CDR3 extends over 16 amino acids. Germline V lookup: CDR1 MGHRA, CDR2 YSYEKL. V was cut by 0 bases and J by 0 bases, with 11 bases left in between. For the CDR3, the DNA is TGCGCCAGCAGCCAAGATCGGGGGTCGTCTAACTATGGCTACACCTTC. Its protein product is CASSQDRGSSNYGYTF.

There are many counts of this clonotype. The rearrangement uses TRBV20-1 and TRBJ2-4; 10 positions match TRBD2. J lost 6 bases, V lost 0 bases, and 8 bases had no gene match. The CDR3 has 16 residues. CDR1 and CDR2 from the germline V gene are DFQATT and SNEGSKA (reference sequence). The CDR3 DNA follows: TGCAGTGCTAGAGATTGGGCTAGCGGGGGCGGAAACATTCAGTACTTC. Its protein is CSARDWASGGGNIQYF.

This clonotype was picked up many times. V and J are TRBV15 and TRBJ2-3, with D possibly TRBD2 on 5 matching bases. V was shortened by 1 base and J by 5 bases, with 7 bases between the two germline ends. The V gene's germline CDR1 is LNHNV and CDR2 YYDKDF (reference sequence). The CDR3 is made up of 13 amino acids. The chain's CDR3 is CATSRAGIDTQYF. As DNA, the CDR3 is TGTGCCACCAGCAGAGCGGGGATAGATACGCAGTATTTT.

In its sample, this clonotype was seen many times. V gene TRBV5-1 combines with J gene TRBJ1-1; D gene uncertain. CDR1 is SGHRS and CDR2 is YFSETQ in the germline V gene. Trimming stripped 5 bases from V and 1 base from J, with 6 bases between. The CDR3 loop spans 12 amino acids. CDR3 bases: TGCGCCAGCAGTTCGGGGAACACTGAAGCTTTCTTT. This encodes CASSSGNTEAFF. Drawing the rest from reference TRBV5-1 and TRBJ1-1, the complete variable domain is KAGVTQTPRYLIKTRGQQVTLSCSPISGHRSVSWYQQTPGQGLQFLFEYFSETQRNKGNFPGRFSGRQFSNSRSEMNVSTLELGDSALYLCASSSGNTEAFFGQGTRLTVV.

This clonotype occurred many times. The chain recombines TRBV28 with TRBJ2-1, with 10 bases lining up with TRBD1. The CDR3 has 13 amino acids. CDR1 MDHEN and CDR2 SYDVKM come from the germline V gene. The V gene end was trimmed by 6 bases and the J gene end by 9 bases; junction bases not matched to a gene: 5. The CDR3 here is CASREGQGPEQFF. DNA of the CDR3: TGTGCCAGCAGAGAGGGACAGGGGCCTGAGCAGTTCTTC.

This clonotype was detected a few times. The CDR3 region has the DNA TGTGCCAGCAGTTACTCGAGGGTCCCGATGAACACTGAAGCTTTCTTT. The encoded protein is CASSYSRVPMNTEAFF. The chain employs TRBV6-2 or TRBV6-3 and TRBJ1-1; D uncertain. V lost 0 bases and J lost 0, with 11 bases in between. The length of the CDR3 is 16 residues. CDR1 and CDR2 from the germline V gene are MNHEY and SVGEGT.

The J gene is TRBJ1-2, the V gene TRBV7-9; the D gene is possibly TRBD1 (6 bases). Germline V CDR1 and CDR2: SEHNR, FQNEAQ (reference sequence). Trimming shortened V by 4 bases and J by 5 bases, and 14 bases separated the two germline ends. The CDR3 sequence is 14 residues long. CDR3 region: CASSSGRGAYGYTF. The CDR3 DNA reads TGTGCCAGCAGCTCTGGACGGGGGGCGTATGGCTACACCTTC.

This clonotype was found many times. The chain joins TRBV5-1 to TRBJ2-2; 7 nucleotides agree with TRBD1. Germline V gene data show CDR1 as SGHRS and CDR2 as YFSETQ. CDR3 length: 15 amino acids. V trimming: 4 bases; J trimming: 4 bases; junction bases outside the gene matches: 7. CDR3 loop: CASSTDRVGTGELFF. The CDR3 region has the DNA TGCGCCAGCAGCACAGACAGGGTCGGCACCGGGGAGCTGTTTTTT. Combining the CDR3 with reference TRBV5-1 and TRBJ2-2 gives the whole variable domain KAGVTQTPRYLIKTRGQQVTLSCSPISGHRSVSWYQQTPGQGLQFLFEYFSETQRNKGNFPGRFSGRQFSNSRSEMNVSTLELGDSALYLCASSTDRVGTGELFFGEGSRLTVL.

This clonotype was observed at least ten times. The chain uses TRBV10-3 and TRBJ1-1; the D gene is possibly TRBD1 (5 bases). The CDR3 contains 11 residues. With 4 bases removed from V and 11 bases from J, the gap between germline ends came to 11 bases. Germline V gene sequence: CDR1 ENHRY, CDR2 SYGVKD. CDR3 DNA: TGTGCCATCAGTGGGCAGGGTACGGCTTTCTTT. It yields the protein CAISGQGTAFF.